The entry below gives a single T cell receptor (beta chain) sequence along with its context. This sample is drawn from a study of shared clonotypes between healthy human individuals. This CDR3 region has 12 residues. Looked up from germline, CDR1 is ENHRY and CDR2 is SYGVKD. Trimming took 5 bases from V and 1 from J, leaving 5 bases between them. Data came from immunoSEQ multiplex PCR; TCRdb stores just in-frame clones and leaves some out. The profile covers about 1.5 million clones, with nearly 99% appearing a single time and less than 0.55% taken by the ten largest. The clonotype originates from a man between 25 and 39 years old in good health. The rearrangement joins TRBV10-3 to TRBJ1-1; D unresolved. Sequenced sample: naive CD4+ T cells sorted from blood. Subset here: CD45RA+ positively selected. The chain's CDR3 is CAISWGNTEAFF. The DNA for the CDR3 is TGTGCCATCAGTTGGGGGAACACTGAAGCTTTCTTT.